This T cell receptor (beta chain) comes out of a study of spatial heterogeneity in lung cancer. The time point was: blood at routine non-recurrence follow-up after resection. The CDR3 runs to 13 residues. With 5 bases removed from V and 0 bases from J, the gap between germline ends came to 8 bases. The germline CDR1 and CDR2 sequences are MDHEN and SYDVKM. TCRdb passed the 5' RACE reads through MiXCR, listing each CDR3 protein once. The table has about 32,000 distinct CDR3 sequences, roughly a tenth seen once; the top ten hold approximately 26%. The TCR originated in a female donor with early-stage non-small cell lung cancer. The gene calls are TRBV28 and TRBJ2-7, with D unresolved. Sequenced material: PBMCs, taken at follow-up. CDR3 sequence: CASSPYTSYEQYF. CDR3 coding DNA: TGTGCCAGCAGTCCCTATACCTCCTACGAGCAGTACTTC.